This TCR beta chain was recovered during a study of cytomegalovirus exposure and HLA in healthy donors. Regarding the study as a whole: Despite most TCR sequences being rare, some public TCRs occurred in many donors. The later analysis indicated that the majority of CMV-associated TCR beta chains appeared HLA-restricted. What TCR beta sequences reportedly achieved was accurate prediction of HLA-A and HLA-B alleles in most subjects.

Primers included in the PCR were 60 Vbeta and 13 Jbeta primers. The repertoire was sequenced with immunoSEQ multiplex PCR; TCRdb's copy has only in-frame clones and lacks some. The sample has about 200,000 clones; roughly three quarters are singletons. Remarks on this clone: The antigen is undetermined.

The V end was cut by 0 bases, the J end by 9 bases, with 15 bases between. Germline loops: CDR1 MGHRA, CDR2 YSYEKL. The CDR3 is 15 amino acids. The source of this sequence is a man in his forties or fifties in good health and CMV-seronegative. V is TRBV4-1 and J is TRBJ1-5; tentative D call: TRBD1 (6 bases). The sequencing input was PBMCs. As DNA, the CDR3 is TGCGCCAGCAGCCAAGAATCTGGGGGGGGGCGGCCCCAGCATTTT. Translated: CASSQESGGGRPQHF.